This TCR beta chain was sequenced in a study of cytomegalovirus exposure and HLA in healthy donors. Primers for the PCR totalled 60 Vbeta and 13 Jbeta. The data were produced by immunoSEQ multiplex PCR, yet TCRdb's version contains in-frame clones alone and is incomplete. The sample lists under 130,000 clones, 65% to 80% occurring once. Germline lookup yields CDR1 MNHNY and CDR2 SVGAGI (reference sequence). V lost 0 bases and J 1 base, leaving 10 bases between the germline ends. CDR3 size: 16 residues. The chain recombines TRBV6-6 with TRBJ1-3; D gene uncertain. The clonotype was recovered from a woman aged 18 to 35 in good health and CMV-seropositive. The sequenced material came from PBMCs. Here the CDR3 reads CASSYSTPVSGNTIYF. Here the CDR3 DNA reads TGTGCCAGCAGTTACTCGACACCAGTTTCTGGAAACACCATATATTTT.